A single T cell receptor beta chain is shown here with its context. Its specificity is not known. This entry is derived from a study of beta chain features in type 1 diabetes. CDR1 is SQVTM, CDR2 ANQGSEA, per germline. CDR3 length: 10 residues. Trimming cost V 4 bases and J 15 bases; bases outside gene matches: 5. Study-wide findings and caveats: Diminished insertions and augmented deletions at VDJ junctions characterized type 1 diabetes patients. Comparison showed that naive, central memory and Treg TCRB repertoires appeared more similar among patients than among healthy donors. For Type 1 diabetes patients, all four CD4+ subsets carried TCRB CDR3s that were moderately but significantly shorter.

Every bit of the isolated RNA underwent reverse transcription, so sequencing read expressed TCRB transcripts. Measured with immunoSEQ multiplex PCR; TCRdb has only the in-frame clones, and not every one. The sample shows around 260,000 clones, 24% of them seen only once. The sequenced material came from naive CD4+ T cells from blood. The chain links TRBV29-1 to TRBJ2-1; 8 positions match TRBD1. This receptor was obtained from a woman younger than 45 with type 1 diabetes. This chain's CDR3 is CSVGAGGMFF. The DNA of the CDR3 is TGCAGCGTTGGGGCAGGGGGCATGTTCTTC.